One sample yielded the 25 T cell receptor beta chains listed below, sequenced in a study of T cell repertoires in cytomegalovirus infection. Using its own MiXCR run on the reads, TCRdb lists one record per CDR3 protein. The table lists around 540,000 distinct CDR3 sequences, about 33% of them singletons, with 17% in the top ten. No antigens are known for them. Sequences were derived from cultured PBMCs, sampled from culture after CMV antigen stimulation. The receptors were gathered from a human donor in good health (CMV status not recorded). Some clones in this sample may be carry-over from other donors' samples.

CDR3 in DNA: TGTGCCAGCAGCCATAACCTAGCGGGCCAAGAGACCCAGTACTTC. Protein: CASSHNLAGQETQYF. The chain employs TRBV12-3 or TRBV12-4 and TRBJ2-5; TRBD2 agrees at 8 bases. J was trimmed by 1 base and V by 6 bases; bases with no gene match: 7. This CDR3 has 15 amino acids.

J is TRBJ1-4 and V is TRBV28, with no clear D. V gave up 4 bases and J gave up 7 bases, with 7 bases separating them. Germline CDR1 is MDHEN and CDR2 is SYDVKM. This CDR3 comprises 12 residues. The CDR3 protein is CASSSRSEKLFF. CDR3 sequence (DNA): TGTGCCAGCAGTTCTAGAAGTGAAAAACTGTTTTTT. Looking up the rest from reference TRBV28 and TRBJ1-4 gives the full variable domain: DVKVTQSSRYLVKRTGEKVFLECVQDMDHENMFWYRQDPGLGLRLIYFSYDVKMKEKGDIPEGYSVSREKKERFSLILESASTNQTSMYLCASSSRSEKLFFGSGTQLSVL.

This clonotype was observed a handful of times. This chain uses TRBV6-6 with TRBJ2-1; D might be TRBD2 (6 bases). With 5 bases removed from V and 8 bases from J, the gap between germline ends came to 22 bases. This CDR3 region has 16 residues. Germline V gives CDR1 MNHNY, CDR2 SVGAGI (reference sequence). CDR3 DNA: TGTGCCAGCAGTCCCTCTTTGGACGGGAGTGGGGATGAGCAGTTCTTC. Its translation is CASSPSLDGSGDEQFF.

This chain connects TRBV7-6 to TRBJ2-3, with D perhaps TRBD2 (5 bases). The CDR3 spans 15 residues. Deletions cut 3 bases from V and 0 bases from J, with 10 bases between. Germline V CDR1 and CDR2: SGHVS, FNYEAQ. The CDR3, as DNA: TGTGCCAGCAGCTTCGAAGCGGAAAGCACAGATACGCAGTATTTT. Translating it yields CASSFEAESTDTQYF.

This clonotype has only a few counts. The gene calls are TRBV6-2 or TRBV6-3 and TRBJ2-1, with D perhaps TRBD1 or TRBD2 (6 bases each). The CDR3 consists of 12 residues. V was pared by 11 bases and J by 6 bases, with 14 bases between. Per germline, CDR1 MNHEY and CDR2 SVGEGT. The chain's CDR3 is CASRRGFNEQFF. CDR3 DNA: TGTGCCTCCCGGAGGGGGTTCAATGAGCAGTTCTTC.

This clonotype was observed a few times. The chain employs TRBV11-3 and TRBJ2-1; no definite D call. This CDR3 region has 11 residues. The germline V gene has CDR1 SGHNT and CDR2 YENEEA. Trimming shortened V by 5 bases and J by 8 bases, and 7 bases separated the two germline ends. CDR3 nucleotides: TGTGCCAGCAGCCCCCAGGATGAGCAGTTCTTC. Its protein product is CASSPQDEQFF.

This clonotype has only a few counts. V usage is TRBV12-3 or TRBV12-4 and J usage is TRBJ2-2; TRBD1 aligns across 7 bases. The V segment lost 5 bases and the J segment 6 bases; nucleotides outside the gene matches: 12. This CDR3 has 16 amino acids. CDR3: CASSRRGLRGPGELFF. The CDR3 region has the DNA TGTGCCAGCAGTCGCCGAGGACTTAGGGGGCCCGGGGAGCTGTTTTTT.

CDR3 in amino acids: CSARRRGLATSYEQYF. CDR3 bases: TGCAGTGCTAGAAGACGCGGGCTAGCGACCTCCTACGAGCAGTACTTC. The rearrangement uses TRBV20-1 and TRBJ2-7; possible D gene TRBD2, 6 bases. The V end lost 2 bases, the J end lost 0 bases, and 17 bases lay between the germline ends. The CDR3 sequence is 16 residues long. Germline V gives CDR1 DFQATT, CDR2 SNEGSKA (reference sequence).

This clonotype has at least ten counts. This chain uses TRBV7-8 with TRBJ2-5, with TRBD2 matching over 7 bases. The CDR3 is 14 residues long. Germline V gene lookup returns CDR1 SGHVS and CDR2 FQNEAQ. V was pared by 2 bases and J by 4 bases, with 4 bases of the junction left unmatched. The CDR3 DNA reads TGTGCCAGCAGCTTATGGGGCGGGAGAGAGACCCAGTACTTC. Encoded protein: CASSLWGGRETQYF. The full variable domain, with the rest looked up from reference TRBV7-8 and TRBJ2-5, is GAGVSQSPRYKVAKRGQDVALRCDPISGHVSLFWYQQALGQGPEFLTYFQNEAQLDKSGLPSDRFFAERPEGSVSTLKIQRTQQEDSAVYLCASSLWGGRETQYFGPGTRLLVL.

There are a few counts of this clonotype. The CDR3 here is CASSQFRARANVLTF. CDR3 nucleotide sequence: TGTGCCAGCAGCCAATTCCGGGCTAGGGCCAACGTCCTGACTTTC. The V and J genes are TRBV7-9 and TRBJ2-6; D not resolved. Germline V gene lookup returns CDR1 SEHNR and CDR2 FQNEAQ (reference sequence). The germline V and J ends were trimmed by 5 bases and 5 bases, with 13 bases remaining between them. The CDR3 runs to 15 residues. Looking up the rest from reference TRBV7-9 and TRBJ2-6 gives the full variable domain: DTGVSQNPRHKITKRGQNVTFRCDPISEHNRLYWYRQTLGQGPEFLTYFQNEAQLEKSRLLSDRFSAERPKGSFSTLEIQRTEQGDSAMYLCASSQFRARANVLTFGAGSRLTVL.

The chain combines TRBV6-1 with TRBJ2-1; 13 nucleotides match TRBD2. CDR1 is MNHNS, CDR2 SASEGT, per germline. V was pared by 2 bases and J by 3 bases, with 4 bases of the junction left unmatched. CDR3 length equals 17 residues. The CDR3 nucleotides read TGTGCCAGCAGTGAAAGGACTAGCGGGAGTTACTACAATGAGCAGTTCTTC. Translated, it gives CASSERTSGSYYNEQFF.

The V and J genes are TRBV7-3 and TRBJ2-1, with 13 bases fitting TRBD2. V was clipped by 4 bases and J by 1 base; unmatched bases: 4. The CDR3 length is 17 residues. Germline CDR1 reads SGHTA; CDR2 reads FQGTGA. DNA of the CDR3: TGTGCCAGCAGCTCACCGACTAGCGGGAGGTCCTACAATGAGCAGTTCTTC. Amino acids: CASSSPTSGRSYNEQFF.

The chain joins TRBV3-1 to TRBJ1-1; 7 bases are a match to TRBD1. J lost 4 bases, V lost 6 bases, and 8 bases had no gene match. The CDR3 sequence is 14 residues long. Germline CDR1 and CDR2: LGHDT and YNNKEL (reference sequence). The CDR3 nucleotides are TGTGCCAGCAGAGAATCGACAGGGCTCACTGAAGCTTTCTTT. It yields the protein CASRESTGLTEAFF. The full variable domain, in which reference TRBV3-1 and TRBJ1-1 provide the parts outside the CDR3, is DTAVSQTPKYLVTQMGNDKSIKCEQNLGHDTMYWYKQDSKKFLKIMFSYNNKELIINETVPNRFSPKSPDKAHLNLHINSLELGDSAVYFCASRESTGLTEAFFGQGTRLTVV.

The chain is built from TRBV11-2 and TRBJ2-5, with 10 bases lining up with TRBD2. Germline V CDR1 and CDR2: SGHAT, FQNNGV. This CDR3 comprises 16 residues. The junction had 11 bases not matched to a gene; V was cut back by 5 bases and J by 5 bases. DNA for the CDR3: TGTGCCAGCAGCCTCAGGCCCAGCGGGAGGGAGGAGACCCAGTACTTC. The encoded protein is CASSLRPSGREETQYF.

The V call is TRBV4-2, the J call TRBJ1-2; perhaps TRBD1 as D (5 bases). Germline CDR1 and CDR2: LGHNA and YNFKEQ. Trimming left V 1 base short and J 2 bases short, with 14 bases between. This CDR3 is 16 amino acids long. Written as DNA, the CDR3 is TGTGCCAGCAGCCAAGCGGGGGAGGAAGCCAACTATGGCTACACCTTC. This gives the protein CASSQAGEEANYGYTF.

J is TRBJ1-6 and V is TRBV4-3, with no clear D. The CDR3 has 14 residues. The V end was cut by 0 bases, the J end by 4 bases, with 4 bases between. Germline CDR1 LGHNA, CDR2 YSLEER. This chain's CDR3 is CASSQDEYNSPLHF. The CDR3 DNA reads as TGCGCCAGCAGCCAAGATGAGTATAATTCACCCCTCCACTTT.

The rearrangement joins TRBV4-3 to TRBJ2-5; D is perhaps TRBD2 (6 bases). This CDR3 has 14 amino acids. CDR1 is LGHNA and CDR2 is YSLEER in the germline V gene. V dropped 3 bases and J dropped 4 bases, with 12 bases sitting between them. The chain's CDR3 is CASSQEGLGETQYF. The CDR3 coding sequence is TGCGCCAGCAGCCAGGAGGGTCTAGGAGAGACCCAGTACTTC.

This chain uses TRBV7-9 with TRBJ1-2; D is perhaps TRBD1 (5 bases). Germline loops: CDR1 SEHNR, CDR2 FQNEAQ (reference sequence). V shed 5 bases and J shed 10 bases, with 29 bases lying between them. The CDR3 consists of 17 residues. CDR3 bases: TGTGCCAGCAGCCCACCGAACCAAAGGCAGGGTAATGGTGACTACACCTTC. This encodes CASSPPNQRQGNGDYTF.

The CDR3 DNA reads TGCGCCAGCAGCCAAGATCGGGGACAGACCTATGGCTACACCTTC. Translating it yields CASSQDRGQTYGYTF. The chain joins TRBV4-3 to TRBJ1-2, with 7 bases fitting TRBD1. The CDR3 length is 15 residues. The V gene's germline CDR1 is LGHNA and CDR2 YSLEER. V lost 0 bases, J lost 4 bases, and 5 bases stayed unmatched.

The chain couples TRBV12-3 or TRBV12-4 to TRBJ1-5; D uncertain. Trimming pared 5 bases from V and 3 bases from J, leaving 11 bases between. The CDR3 extends over 14 amino acids. The CDR3 DNA follows: TGTGCCAGCAGTCCCCCGAGGCCCAATCAGCCCCAGCATTTT. This sequence encodes CASSPPRPNQPQHF.

This clonotype has at least ten counts. The gene calls are TRBV7-2 and TRBJ1-5; perhaps TRBD1 as D (6 bases). V was cut by 3 bases and J by 5 bases, with 8 bases left in between. Looked up from germline, CDR1 is SGHTA and CDR2 is FQGNSA. The CDR3 has 13 residues. DNA for the CDR3: TGTGCCAGCAGCTTCCAGGGGTATCAGCCCCAGCATTTT. Its translation: CASSFQGYQPQHF.

J is TRBJ2-7 and V is TRBV7-9; 9 bases agree with TRBD2. CDR3 length equals 13 residues. With 4 bases clipped from V and 5 bases from J, the junction kept 3 bases outside the gene matches. Germline CDR1 and CDR2: SEHNR and FQNEAQ (reference sequence). The DNA for the CDR3 is TGTGCCAGCAGCTCCGGACTAGCGAACGAGCAGTACGTC. Translating it yields CASSSGLANEQYV.

The table lists this clonotype with many counts. The rearrangement links TRBV4-2 to TRBJ1-1, with D unresolved. There are 15 residues in the CDR3. Germline CDR1 reads LGHNA; CDR2 reads YNFKEQ. Trimming shortened V by 1 base and J by 5 bases, and 14 bases separated the two germline ends. The CDR3 here is CASSQASGERTEAFF. CDR3 DNA: TGTGCCAGCAGCCAAGCGTCCGGAGAAAGAACTGAAGCTTTCTTT.

The V gene is TRBV6-6, the J gene TRBJ1-1, with D uncertain. CDR3 length equals 19 residues. V dropped 2 bases and J dropped 2 bases, with 24 bases sitting between them. CDR1 is MNHNY and CDR2 is SVGAGI in the germline V gene (reference sequence). CDR3: CASSYPDPGSTKSNTEAFF. The CDR3 DNA follows: TGTGCCAGCAGTTACCCAGATCCCGGGTCCACGAAAAGCAACACTGAAGCTTTCTTT.

The V and J genes are TRBV6-5 and TRBJ2-7; D is unresolved. V was pared by 6 bases and J by 6 bases, with 27 bases between. Germline CDR1 reads MNHEY; CDR2 reads SVGAGI. This CDR3 contains 17 residues. CDR3 residues: CASSRRDVFGRSREQYF. The CDR3 nucleotides read TGTGCCAGCAGCCGACGCGACGTATTTGGACGGAGCCGCGAGCAGTACTTC.